This is a list of T cell receptor beta chains from one sample in a study of blood T cell repertoires in COVID-19. Method: immunoSEQ multiplex PCR; TCRdb's copy keeps in-frame clones and lacks some. The repertoire holds 300,000 to 350,000 clones, with about 93% as singletons. The sequenced sample consisted of peripheral blood. The source is a woman aged 18-35 years who had recovered from COVID-19. Both conserved end residues are part of each CDR3.

TRBV28	TRBJ1-6	17	CASISLTGTGHNSPLHF
TRBV7-6	TRBJ2-5	17	CASRRGSGRGGQETQYF
TRBV25-1	TRBJ1-2	16	CASSEGGQTSNYGYTF
TRBV11-3	TRBJ2-3	15	CASSLRGGGTDTQYF
TRBV19	TRBJ2-1	16	CASSPIGPSAPNEQFF
TRBV7-2	TRBJ2-3	14	CASKDYGHTDTQYF
TRBV7-9	TRBJ2-2	14	CASSLARRTGELFF
TRBV15	TRBJ2-1	11	CATSRRDSAFF
TRBV5-6	TRBJ2-5	15	CASSPKVAGGETQYF
TRBV20-1	TRBJ1-3	11	CSARLGNTIYF
TRBV11-3	TRBJ2-1	13	CASSLSRYNEQFF
TRBV7-9	TRBJ1-6	14	CASSWTHHNSPLHF
TRBV10-2	TRBJ1-6	15	CASSELRQLNSPLHF
TRBV7-2	TRBJ2-2	17	CASSLVLDRGNTGELFF
TRBV15	TRBJ2-2	16	CATSTRLYGNTGELFF
TRBV18	TRBJ2-5	17	CASSPGLAGGVQETQYF
TRBV9	TRBJ2-1	17	CASSVGGRLARGNEQFF
TRBV24-1	TRBJ2-5	13	CATSDQTGETQYF
TRBV7-2	TRBJ2-1	14	CASSLTSGSNEQFF
TRBV4-3	TRBJ1-4	17	CASSQERAGLYGEKLFF
TRBV6-5	TRBJ1-5	14	CASSPTAGGQPQHF
TRBV4-3	TRBJ1-3	17	CASSQDGVLTSGNTIYF
TRBV28	TRBJ2-3	15	CASSSDRATTDTQYF
TRBV24-1	TRBJ2-1	15	CATSDPIGLNNEQFF
TRBV4-3	TRBJ2-3	17	CASSPQGQREYQDTQYF
TRBV11-3	TRBJ2-5	13	CASSLVQGGTQYF
TRBV24-1	TRBJ2-1	14	CATSGTGVYNEQFF